This entry lists 24 T cell receptor beta chains sequenced from one sample in a study of shared clonotypes between healthy human individuals. The assay was immunoSEQ multiplex PCR, and TCRdb's table has in-frame clones only and misses some. This table holds about 2.5 million clones, just under 95% found once. The sample comprised naive CD4+ T cells from PBMCs. The subset is: CD45RA+ positively selected. Receptor source: a young man in good health. Some clones in this sample may be carry-over from other donors' samples.

This sequence joins TRBV6-6 and TRBJ2-5; TRBD1 might be the D (6 bases). Germline-derived CDR1 and CDR2 are MNHNY and SVGAGI (reference sequence). V was clipped by 2 bases and J by 5 bases, with 12 bases between them. This CDR3 spans 14 amino acids. The CDR3, as DNA: TGTGCCAGCAGTTACGGGGGCAGTGCGGAGACCCAGTACTTC. Its translation: CASSYGGSAETQYF.

In nucleotides, the CDR3 is TGTGCCAGCAGCTTGGCCGGCCATCAGCCCCAGCATTTT. It yields the protein CASSLAGHQPQHF. This rearrangement joins TRBV5-4 to TRBJ1-5; D unresolved. The CDR3 is 13 residues long. V lost 0 bases and J 5 bases, leaving 6 bases between the germline ends. Germline loops: CDR1 SGHNT, CDR2 YYREEE (reference sequence).

The chain joins TRBV5-4 to TRBJ1-4, with D perhaps TRBD1 (6 bases). CDR1 is SGHNT, CDR2 YYREEE, per germline (reference sequence). Trimming removed 4 bases from V and 3 bases from J, with 10 bases in between. This CDR3 comprises 14 residues. DNA of the CDR3: TGTGCCAGCAGCAGAGGGGGGGCTAATGAAAAACTGTTTTTT. It is translated as CASSRGGANEKLFF. Together with reference TRBV5-4 and TRBJ1-4, the CDR3 gives the full variable domain: ETGVTQSPTHLIKTRGQQVTLRCSSQSGHNTVSWYQQALGQGPQFIFQYYREEENGRGNFPPRFSGLQFPNYSSELNVNALELDDSALYLCASSRGGANEKLFFGSGTQLSVL.

The V and J genes are TRBV7-9 and TRBJ2-1, with TRBD2 matching 7 bases. Losses at the gene ends were 3 bases for V and 13 bases for J; bases not matched to a gene: 6. The germline V gene has CDR1 SEHNR and CDR2 FQNEAQ (reference sequence). The CDR3 covers 12 residues. The CDR3 reads CASSLREGLQFF. DNA of the CDR3: TGTGCCAGCAGCTTGAGGGAGGGCCTACAGTTCTTC.

The V gene is TRBV18, the J gene TRBJ1-2; perhaps TRBD1 as D (6 bases). In germline, CDR1 is KGHSH, CDR2 LQKENI. V shed 3 bases and J shed 6 bases, with 11 bases lying between them. The CDR3 spans 13 residues. This CDR3 reads CASSPDQGNGYTF. Here the CDR3 DNA reads TGTGCCAGCTCACCGGACCAGGGGAATGGCTACACCTTC.

The rearrangement links TRBV5-4 to TRBJ2-5; no definite D call. V was clipped by 2 bases and J by 2 bases, with 10 bases between them. CDR3 length: 14 amino acids. The germline CDR1 and CDR2 sequences are SGHNT and YYREEE (reference sequence). In nucleotides, the CDR3 is TGTGCCAGCAGCTTTCGCGGCGGACAAGAGACCCAGTACTTC. The encoded protein is CASSFRGGQETQYF.

This clone was seen just once. The V and J genes are TRBV5-6 and TRBJ2-7, with 10 bases fitting TRBD2. The CDR3 contains 17 residues. Trimming cost V 1 base and J 6 bases; bases outside gene matches: 13. Germline V gene lookup returns CDR1 SGHDT and CDR2 YYEEEE. This chain's CDR3 is CASSLLTSGPGRGEQYF. For the CDR3, the DNA is TGTGCCAGCAGCTTGTTGACTAGCGGGCCTGGGAGGGGCGAGCAGTACTTC. Full variable domain (outside the CDR3, taken from reference TRBV5-6 and TRBJ2-7): DAGVTQSPTHLIKTRGQQVTLRCSPKSGHDTVSWYQQALGQGPQFIFQYYEEEERQRGNFPDRFSGHQFPNYSSELNVNALLLGDSALYLCASSLLTSGPGRGEQYFGPGTRLTVT.

Concerning this clone: Other DNA sequences within the sample encode an identical CDR3. V and J are TRBV6-1 and TRBJ1-2; no firm D call. The germline V gene encodes CDR1 MNHNS and CDR2 SASEGT. The CDR3 covers 12 residues. V was trimmed by 1 base and J by 5 bases, leaving 5 bases between them. The CDR3 reads CASSEVGYGYTF. The CDR3 DNA is TGTGCCAGCAGTGAAGTTGGGTATGGCTACACCTTC.

The chain recombines TRBV14 with TRBJ2-3; D unclear. The length of the CDR3 is 17 residues. The V end lost 0 bases, the J end lost 3 bases, and 16 bases lay between the germline ends. Looked up from germline, CDR1 is SGHDN and CDR2 is FVKESK. Here the CDR3 DNA reads TGTGCCAGCAGCCAAGATTCCCAAAAACTGGGGACAGATACGCAGTATTTT. Translated: CASSQDSQKLGTDTQYF.

The chain joins TRBV5-4 to TRBJ2-5; no definite D call. The V and J ends lost 7 bases and 5 bases respectively, with 12 bases between them. The V gene's germline CDR1 is SGHNT and CDR2 YYREEE (reference sequence). The CDR3 loop spans 12 amino acids. The CDR3 sequence: CASGSHGETQYF. CDR3 coding DNA: TGTGCCAGCGGGTCGCACGGGGAGACCCAGTACTTC.

With regard to this clone: The same CDR3 arises from other DNA sequences in this sample as well. V usage is TRBV6-5 and J usage is TRBJ1-1, with unresolved D. Germline V gene data show CDR1 as MNHEY and CDR2 as SVGAGI. V gave up 6 bases and J gave up 7 bases, with 15 bases separating them. The CDR3 spans 13 residues. The CDR3 DNA reads as TGTGCCAGCAGCCCGGCGGCCGCCCGTGAAGCTTTCTTT. Translating gives CASSPAAAREAFF.

The rearrangement joins TRBV29-1 to TRBJ2-5; D may be TRBD2 (5 bases). The germline gives CDR1 SQVTM, CDR2 ANQGSEA. The length of the CDR3 is 14 residues. V was pared by 7 bases and J by 9 bases, with 24 bases between. CDR3 bases: TGCAGCGCAAAGGATCGGGGTTCCTCTAGACCCCAGTACTTC. It yields the protein CSAKDRGSSRPQYF. The full variable domain, with the rest looked up from reference TRBV29-1 and TRBJ2-5, is SAVISQKPSRDICQRGTSLTIQCQVDSQVTMMFWYRQQPGQSLTLIATANQGSEATYESGFVIDKFPISRPNLTFSTLTVSNMSPEDSSIYLCSAKDRGSSRPQYFGPGTRLLVL.

The chain recombines TRBV25-1 with TRBJ2-3; D unclear. With 6 bases removed from V and 3 bases from J, the gap between germline ends came to 16 bases. The CDR3 runs to 15 residues. The germline gives CDR1 MGHDK, CDR2 SYGVNS. In DNA, the CDR3 is TGTGCCAGCAGCCCCCGTGGGGAAGTGACAGATACGCAGTATTTT. This codes for CASSPRGEVTDTQYF.

This chain connects TRBV11-3 to TRBJ2-3, with D perhaps TRBD1 (5 bases). With 2 bases removed from V and 6 bases from J, the gap between germline ends came to 9 bases. The germline gives CDR1 SGHNT, CDR2 YENEEA. The CDR3 length is 13 residues. The CDR3 DNA follows: TGTGCCAGCAGCTTAAGACAGTGGGATACGCAGTATTTT. Amino acid sequence: CASSLRQWDTQYF.

As to this clone: Other DNA sequences in this specimen translate into the identical CDR3. This chain uses TRBV5-1 with TRBJ1-3; D ambiguous. V was trimmed by 4 bases and J by 0 bases, leaving 8 bases between them. CDR1 and CDR2 (germline): SGHRS, YFSETQ. CDR3 length: 14 amino acids. The chain's CDR3 is CASSPGSSGNTIYF. The CDR3 DNA sequence: TGCGCCAGCAGCCCCGGCAGCTCTGGAAACACCATATATTTT.

The chain has TRBV19 and TRBJ2-7, with a weak D call TRBD2 (5 bases). The ends were cut back, 10 bases at V and 3 bases at J, with 22 bases in the middle. This CDR3 is built from 15 residues. Germline lookup yields CDR1 LNHDA and CDR2 SQIVND (reference sequence). The CDR3 here is CATSGKFSEGYEQYF. The CDR3 DNA is TGTGCCACCTCGGGGAAATTTAGTGAGGGCTACGAGCAGTACTTC.

The count of this clone is one. The chain employs TRBV7-3 and TRBJ1-2, with 9 bases lining up with TRBD1. The V and J ends lost 5 bases and 11 bases, in that order; junction bases with no gene match: 15. This CDR3 region has 15 residues. Germline CDR1 and CDR2: SGHTA and FQGTGA. The CDR3 loop is CASSQFMGQGRGYTF. The DNA of the CDR3 is TGTGCCAGCAGCCAATTCATGGGACAGGGCCGTGGTTACACCTTC.

J is TRBJ2-1 and V is TRBV5-1; the match to TRBD2 covers 7 bases. The germline V gene has CDR1 SGHRS and CDR2 YFSETQ. J lost 2 bases, V lost 0 bases, and 5 bases had no gene match. This CDR3 is built from 16 residues. CDR3 nucleotides: TGCGCCAGCAGCTTGGTTGGGGAGGGCGCCTACAATGAGCAGTTCTTC. Encoded protein: CASSLVGEGAYNEQFF.

The genes are TRBV28 and TRBJ1-3, with 8 bases matching TRBD1. Germline V gene data show CDR1 as MDHEN and CDR2 as SYDVKM. The CDR3 is 15 residues long. With V trimmed by 5 bases and J by 2 bases, 5 bases remained unmatched. The CDR3 region has the DNA TGTGCCAGCAGTCCGACAGGGGCCCCTGGAAACACCATATATTTT. Its protein is CASSPTGAPGNTIYF.

This chain joins TRBV11-2 and TRBJ2-3, with D possibly matching TRBD1 (5 bases). V was pared by 3 bases and J by 6 bases, with 10 bases between. This CDR3 spans 13 amino acids. The V gene's germline CDR1 is SGHAT and CDR2 FQNNGV. CDR3 bases: TGTGCCAGCAGCTTTGGGGCTAAGGATACGCAGTATTTT. Protein product: CASSFGAKDTQYF.

The chain links TRBV7-4 to TRBJ1-5; D is uncertain. This CDR3 comprises 15 residues. CDR1 SGHVT and CDR2 SQSDAQ come from the germline V gene. Trimming shortened V by 8 bases and J by 7 bases, and 21 bases separated the two germline ends. The DNA of the CDR3 is TGTGCCAGCCCCGAACTTTGGGCAAATGTGCAGCCCCAGCATTTT. It codes for CASPELWANVQPQHF.

As to this clone: This sample also contains other DNA sequences that code for the same CDR3. The chain couples TRBV30 to TRBJ1-5, with TRBD1 as a possible D gene (6 bases). The CDR3 covers 13 residues. Trimming stripped 0 bases from V and 4 bases from J, with 7 bases between. The V gene's germline CDR1 is GTSNPN and CDR2 SVGIG (reference sequence). CDR3 protein: CAWSVQGNQPQHF. CDR3 nucleotides: TGTGCCTGGAGTGTACAGGGAAATCAGCCCCAGCATTTT.

This chain links TRBV28 with TRBJ2-3; 14 nucleotides align to TRBD2. Germline V gives CDR1 MDHEN, CDR2 SYDVKM. The CDR3 extends over 14 amino acids. V was clipped by 8 bases and J by 5 bases; unmatched bases: 3. CDR3 in DNA: TGTGCCAGCGGGGGACTAGCGGGAGTAGATACGCAGTATTTT. This codes for CASGGLAGVDTQYF.

As concerns this clone: Other DNA sequences of this sample code for an identical CDR3. The CDR3 nucleotides are TGTGCCAGCAGCTTGCGAGCGGAAGAGACCCAGTACTTC. Encoded protein: CASSLRAEETQYF. The chain carries TRBV5-4 and TRBJ2-5; a weak D match, TRBD2 (5 bases). Germline assignment: CDR1 SGHNT and CDR2 YYREEE (reference sequence). The V gene lost 1 base and the J gene lost 3 bases, with 7 bases spanning the gap. This CDR3 is 13 amino acids long.